The T cell receptor beta chain under discussion was sequenced for a study of shared clonotypes between healthy human individuals. Study at large: Used for every donor were three CD4 naive, three CD4 memory, two CD8 naive and one CD8 memory plate. Study-wide points: Depth was large, yet rarefaction showed that sorted-subset sequencing was incomplete. It was expected that sequencing depth would affect clonotype sharing among donors.

Sequenced by immunoSEQ multiplex PCR; TCRdb stores in-frame clones only, minus some. The table shows approximately 2,000,000 clones, with around 95% occurring only once. The naive CD8 population came from CD45RO-negative cells selected for CCR7, without terminally differentiated effector memory CD45RA+ cells. V trimming: 5 bases; J trimming: 2 bases; junction bases outside the gene matches: 9. The CDR3 has 16 residues. Germline V lookup: CDR1 SEHNR, CDR2 FQNEAQ (reference sequence). With regard to this clone: Its antigen is unknown.

Sequenced: naive CD8+ T cells from PBMCs. The V gene is TRBV7-9, the J gene TRBJ2-3, with 8 bases fitting TRBD2. This TCR derives from a young man in good health. Some clones in this sample may be carry-over from other donors' samples. The DNA for the CDR3 is TGTGCCAGCAGCCCAGCGGGGGACCAGATCACAGATACGCAGTATTTT. The encoded protein is CASSPAGDQITDTQYF.